This passage covers 30 T cell receptor beta chains from one sample sequenced in a study of blood T cell repertoires in COVID-19. Clones were sequenced by immunoSEQ multiplex PCR, and TCRdb holds only the in-frame ones, with some missing. This sample has about 110,000 clones, with around 76% found just once. Sequencing was performed on peripheral blood. These receptors were collected from a woman in her 70s with acute or convalescent COVID-19.

The rearrangement links TRBV11-2 to TRBJ2-2, with 10 bases lining up with TRBD2. Germline V CDR1 and CDR2: SGHAT, FQNNGV. V gave up 5 bases and J gave up 2 bases; unmatched junction bases: 2. The CDR3 covers 15 residues. The CDR3 protein is CASSRTSGNTGELFF. As DNA, the CDR3 is TGTGCCAGCAGCCGGACTAGCGGAAACACCGGGGAGCTGTTTTTT.

This sequence joins TRBV4-3 and TRBJ2-3, with TRBD2 identical over 7 bases. Germline assignment: CDR1 LGHNA and CDR2 YSLEER. V trimming: 2 bases; J trimming: 3 bases; junction bases outside the gene matches: 2. The CDR3 runs to 14 residues. The CDR3 reads CASSQRLATDTQYF. As DNA, the CDR3 is TGCGCCAGCAGCCAAAGACTAGCAACAGATACGCAGTATTTT.

V gene TRBV5-1 combines with J gene TRBJ2-3; no firm D call. Germline loops: CDR1 SGHRS, CDR2 YFSETQ. V was trimmed by 1 base and J by 0 bases, leaving 6 bases between them. The CDR3 is 14 residues long. The CDR3 sequence is CASSLSRSTDTQYF. CDR3 DNA: TGCGCCAGCAGCTTGAGTCGGAGCACAGATACGCAGTATTTT.

The rearrangement joins TRBV27 to TRBJ2-1; D is possibly TRBD1 (7 bases). This CDR3 comprises 17 residues. The ends were cut back, 0 bases at V and 8 bases at J, with 20 bases in the middle. In germline, CDR1 is MNHEY, CDR2 SMNVEV (reference sequence). The CDR3: CASSLSIELGGGDEQFF. CDR3 in DNA: TGTGCCAGCAGTTTATCGATCGAGTTAGGAGGGGGCGATGAGCAGTTCTTC.

This chain uses TRBV18 with TRBJ1-3; D might be TRBD1 (6 bases). CDR3 length: 16 residues. Trimming removed 1 base at V and 0 bases at J, with 10 bases between. CDR1 is KGHSH and CDR2 is LQKENI in the germline V gene. The CDR3 region is CASSPRRQVSGNTIYF. The CDR3 region has the DNA TGTGCCAGCTCACCACGTAGACAGGTCTCTGGAAACACCATATATTTT.

The CDR3 region has the DNA TGTGCCACCAGCAGAGGCAGGGGCAACACTGAAGCTTTCTTT. Its protein is CATSRGRGNTEAFF. The chain is built from TRBV15 and TRBJ1-1, with D tentatively TRBD1 (6 bases). Looked up from germline, CDR1 is LNHNV and CDR2 is YYDKDF (reference sequence). The CDR3 spans 14 residues. With 1 base removed from V and 2 bases from J, the gap between germline ends came to 8 bases.

This clone showed up just a few times. CDR3 sequence: CASSLVGGRGNQPQHF. In DNA form, the CDR3 reads TGTGCCAGCAGCTTAGTGGGGGGAAGGGGCAATCAGCCCCAGCATTTT. The V and J genes are TRBV7-8 and TRBJ1-5; maybe TRBD1 (5 bases). The CDR3 is made up of 16 amino acids. CDR1 and CDR2 from the germline V gene are SGHVS and FQNEAQ. V lost 1 base to trimming and J lost 2 bases, with 12 bases between them.

The chain joins TRBV6-1 to TRBJ2-2; no firm D call. The V gene lost 3 bases and the J gene lost 7 bases, with 9 bases spanning the gap. CDR1 and CDR2 from the germline V gene are MNHNS and SASEGT. CDR3 length: 13 amino acids. CDR3 sequence (DNA): TGTGCCAGCAGTGATCCCCACGGCGGGGAGCTGTTTTTT. Translating gives CASSDPHGGELFF.

V usage is TRBV7-2 and J usage is TRBJ2-3, with 9 nucleotides matching TRBD2. This CDR3 spans 17 amino acids. Germline loops: CDR1 SGHTA, CDR2 FQGNSA. Losses at the gene ends were 5 bases for V and 4 bases for J; bases not matched to a gene: 13. CDR3 coding DNA: TGTGCCAGCAGCCTACTTCCGCGGGGGGGCCACGCAGATACGCAGTATTTT. Its protein is CASSLLPRGGHADTQYF.

The chain joins TRBV3-1 (or the pseudogene TRBV3-2) to TRBJ1-3, with 7 bases that match TRBD1. V lost 2 bases and J lost 4; bases outside the gene matches: 5. The CDR3 runs 15 residues. The germline V gene encodes CDR1 LGHDT and CDR2 YNNKEL (reference sequence). The CDR3 DNA is TGTGCCAGCAGCCAACCCCGGGACAGCGGAAACACCATATATTTT. Its protein is CASSQPRDSGNTIYF.

This chain uses TRBV5-4 with TRBJ2-6; tentative D call: TRBD1 (5 bases). Germline V gene lookup returns CDR1 SGHNT and CDR2 YYREEE (reference sequence). The CDR3 is 15 amino acids. The V and J ends lost 4 bases and 2 bases respectively, with 10 bases between them. The CDR3, as DNA: TGTGCCAGCAGCCGCTCACAGGCTGGGGCCAACGTCCTGACTTTC. Amino acid sequence: CASSRSQAGANVLTF.

The chain carries TRBV19 and TRBJ1-4, with 12 bases lining up with TRBD1. Per germline, CDR1 LNHDA and CDR2 SQIVND (reference sequence). V dropped 4 bases and J dropped 8; count of bases not matched to a gene: 11. This CDR3 comprises 17 residues. Here the CDR3 DNA reads TGTGCCAGTAGTACGACCGGGACAGGGGGCGGTCGCGAAAAACTGTTTTTT. Encoded protein: CASSTTGTGGGREKLFF.

The chain links TRBV30 to TRBJ1-4, with 7 bases fitting TRBD1. The CDR3 has 15 residues. Germline V gene data show CDR1 as GTSNPN and CDR2 as SVGIG (reference sequence). V lost 7 bases and J lost 5; bases outside the gene matches: 13. Here the CDR3 DNA reads TGTGCCTCACACAGGGGACGGATCGCAAATGAAAAACTGTTTTTT. Translating it yields CASHRGRIANEKLFF.

V is TRBV10-1 and J is TRBJ2-1; D is possibly TRBD1 (5 bases). The CDR3 spans 14 residues. Germline V gene lookup returns CDR1 WNHNN and CDR2 SYGVQD (reference sequence). V lost 1 base to trimming and J lost 9 bases, with 13 bases between them. CDR3 protein: CASSEWVSQGEQFF. In DNA form, the CDR3 reads TGCGCCAGCAGTGAGTGGGTCAGTCAGGGTGAGCAGTTCTTC.

This clone occurred once. V gene TRBV7-9 combines with J gene TRBJ2-5; D is possibly TRBD2 (7 bases). Trimming left V 8 bases short and J 1 base short, with 14 bases between. Looked up from germline, CDR1 is SEHNR and CDR2 is FQNEAQ (reference sequence). The CDR3 extends over 14 amino acids. The CDR3 sequence is CASRGGGPQETQYF. CDR3 bases: TGTGCCAGCCGCGGCGGGGGCCCCCAAGAGACCCAGTACTTC.

This clone was picked up a small number of times. V and J are TRBV30 and TRBJ1-3; D not resolved. V lost 8 bases, J lost 1 base, and 6 bases lay in between. Germline V gene lookup returns CDR1 GTSNPN and CDR2 SVGIG (reference sequence). This CDR3 has 11 residues. CDR3 residues: CARGSGNTIYF. For the CDR3, the DNA is TGTGCCCGCGGGTCTGGAAACACCATATATTTT.

A word on this clone: This CDR3 is also generated by other DNA sequences in the sample. The V call is TRBV14, the J call TRBJ1-6, with 10 bases aligning to TRBD1. In germline, CDR1 is SGHDN, CDR2 FVKESK. The CDR3 contains 14 residues. Trimming took 4 bases from V and 7 from J; bases not matched to a gene: 1. The CDR3 sequence: CASSRTGGNSPLHF. CDR3 sequence (DNA): TGTGCCAGCAGCCGGACAGGGGGAAATTCACCCCTCCACTTT.

The chain carries TRBV29-1 and TRBJ1-5; TRBD1 might be the D (5 bases). Germline V lookup: CDR1 SQVTM, CDR2 ANQGSEA. The CDR3 has 12 amino acids. The V and J ends lost 4 bases and 4 bases respectively, with 8 bases between them. CDR3 DNA: TGCAGCGTTGGGACACCTAATCAGCCCCAGCATTTT. This gives the protein CSVGTPNQPQHF.

V gene TRBV5-6 combines with J gene TRBJ2-2; D is possibly TRBD1 (6 bases). V dropped 7 bases and J dropped 6 bases, with 16 bases sitting between them. Per germline, CDR1 SGHDT and CDR2 YYEEEE. The CDR3 consists of 14 residues. DNA for the CDR3: TGTGCCAGCGGACAGCTAGCCTTACCCGGGGAGCTGTTTTTT. It encodes CASGQLALPGELFF. Looking up the rest from reference TRBV5-6 and TRBJ2-2 gives the full variable domain: DAGVTQSPTHLIKTRGQQVTLRCSPKSGHDTVSWYQQALGQGPQFIFQYYEEEERQRGNFPDRFSGHQFPNYSSELNVNALLLGDSALYLCASGQLALPGELFFGEGSRLTVL.

The genes are TRBV10-1 and TRBJ2-2; D ambiguous. V was pared by 3 bases and J by 3 bases, with 8 bases between. The CDR3 length is 14 residues. Germline CDR1 WNHNN, CDR2 SYGVQD (reference sequence). CDR3 DNA: TGCGCCAGCAGTGAATCAGGATACACCGGGGAGCTGTTTTTT. It is translated as CASSESGYTGELFF.

The rearrangement uses TRBV27 and TRBJ2-2; TRBD2 aligns across 7 bases. Trimming cost V 2 bases and J 1 base; bases outside gene matches: 1. The CDR3 spans 15 residues. The V gene's germline CDR1 is MNHEY and CDR2 SMNVEV (reference sequence). This chain's CDR3 is CASSLASGNTGELFF. CDR3 DNA: TGTGCCAGCAGTTTAGCTAGCGGGAACACCGGGGAGCTGTTTTTT.

The V and J genes are TRBV10-3 and TRBJ2-3; D is uncertain. Trimming pared 0 bases from V and 5 bases from J, leaving 15 bases between. This CDR3 has 16 amino acids. Per germline, CDR1 ENHRY and CDR2 SYGVKD. The CDR3: CAISESQNIRGDTQYF. In DNA form, the CDR3 reads TGTGCCATCAGTGAGTCACAAAACATCAGAGGAGATACGCAGTATTTT.

The chain is built from TRBV7-8 and TRBJ1-2, with 8 positions matching TRBD1. This CDR3 has 13 residues. After removal of 6 bases from V and 8 bases from J, the junction contained 8 bases not matched to a gene. Looked up from germline, CDR1 is SGHVS and CDR2 is FQNEAQ. CDR3 bases: TGTGCCAGCAGTCCCGGGACAGGATTGGGCTACACCTTC. Translated, it gives CASSPGTGLGYTF.

This clone was recorded a few times. The J gene is TRBJ1-5, the V gene TRBV27; 8 nucleotides agree with TRBD1. J was trimmed by 4 bases and V by 6 bases; bases with no gene match: 11. CDR3 size: 16 residues. Germline values: CDR1 MNHEY, CDR2 SMNVEV (reference sequence). For the CDR3, the DNA is TGTGCCAGCAGCAAGATCCTGGACAGGGAAAATCAGCCCCAGCATTTT. It encodes CASSKILDRENQPQHF.

This chain joins TRBV10-3 and TRBJ2-3; 8 bases are shared with TRBD1. The CDR3 contains 14 residues. Per germline, CDR1 ENHRY and CDR2 SYGVKD. Trimming removed 10 bases from V and 1 base from J; junction bases left unmatched: 7. CDR3 in DNA: TGTGCCAGCTCCGGGACAGGCCGCACAGATACGCAGTATTTT. Its translation: CASSGTGRTDTQYF.

The chain employs TRBV20-1 and TRBJ2-3; D might be TRBD1 (5 bases). Germline CDR1 reads DFQATT; CDR2 reads SNEGSKA (reference sequence). The V end lost 6 bases, the J end lost 9 bases, and 13 bases lay between the germline ends. The length of the CDR3 is 11 residues. CDR3 region: CSAKQEPTQYF. The CDR3 DNA reads TGCAGTGCAAAACAGGAGCCGACGCAGTATTTT.

This clone was seen only a few times. V usage is TRBV25-1 and J usage is TRBJ2-5; TRBD2 matches at 11 bases. Germline values: CDR1 MGHDK, CDR2 SYGVNS. J gave up 7 bases and V 4 bases, and 11 bases lay outside the gene matches. This CDR3 comprises 16 residues. This chain's CDR3 is CASSVSSGGIRGTQYF. In nucleotides, the CDR3 is TGTGCCAGCAGTGTTTCTAGCGGGGGGATCAGGGGGACCCAGTACTTC.

The chain carries TRBV6-2 or TRBV6-3 and TRBJ2-1, with a tentative D call TRBD1 (5 bases). CDR1 and CDR2 (germline): MNHEY, SVGEGT. The germline V and J ends were trimmed by 1 base and 7 bases, with 11 bases remaining between them. The CDR3 is made up of 14 amino acids. Here the CDR3 DNA reads TGTGCCAGCAGTTACTTTCAGGGCCCGAATGAGCAGTTCTTC. Translating it yields CASSYFQGPNEQFF.

The chain is built from TRBV2 and TRBJ1-5; 7 nucleotides agree with TRBD1. From germline, CDR1 is SNHLY and CDR2 FYNNEI. The CDR3 runs 21 residues. The J segment lost 0 bases and the V segment lost 9 bases, leaving 26 bases of the junction unmatched. The DNA of the CDR3 is TGTGCCAGTGGGGGCGCTCAAAGTGCTGGGACAGTCGCGTATAGCAATCAGCCCCAGCATTTT. Protein sequence: CASGGAQSAGTVAYSNQPQHF.

This clone came up once. This sequence joins TRBV11-2 and TRBJ1-2; tentative D call: TRBD1 (5 bases). The CDR3 loop spans 15 amino acids. The V end was cut by 5 bases, the J end by 2 bases, with 15 bases between. CDR1 is SGHAT, CDR2 FQNNGV, per germline. CDR3 bases: TGTGCCAGCAGCCCAGCAGCTCGGGGGAACTATGGCTACACCTTC. It codes for CASSPAARGNYGYTF.